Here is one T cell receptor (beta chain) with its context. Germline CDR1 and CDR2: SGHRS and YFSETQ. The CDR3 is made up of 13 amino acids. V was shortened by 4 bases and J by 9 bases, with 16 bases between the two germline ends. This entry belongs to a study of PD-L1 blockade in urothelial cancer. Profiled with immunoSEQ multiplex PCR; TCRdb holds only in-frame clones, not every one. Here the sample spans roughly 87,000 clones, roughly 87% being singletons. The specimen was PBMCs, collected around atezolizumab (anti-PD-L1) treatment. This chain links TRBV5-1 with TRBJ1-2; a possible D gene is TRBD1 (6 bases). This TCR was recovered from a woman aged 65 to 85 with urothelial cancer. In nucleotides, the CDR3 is TGCGCCAGCAGCCGGGACACCCAAGGTCGCTACACCTTC. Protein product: CASSRDTQGRYTF.